Listed below are T cell receptor beta chains from one sample, sequenced in a study of response to subunit inactivated influenza vaccine. TCRdb reprocessed the RT-PCR reads with MiXCR, giving one entry per CDR3 protein. The sample lists hundreds of thousands of distinct CDR3 sequences, about 14% seen once, with around 7% in the top ten. Sequencing was performed on PBMCs from blood, taken around 15 days before vaccination. These receptors originate from a man aged 50-59 years who received an inactivated influenza vaccine. Both conserved end residues are part of each CDR3.

v_gene: TRBV4-3
CDR3aa: CASSQTQGAGRGLNYGYTF

v_gene: TRBV7-2
CDR3aa: CASSLNVGESAGELFF

v_gene: TRBV20-1
CDR3aa: CSARQGTILEQYF

v_gene: TRBV3-1
CDR3aa: CASSRAPPQGSPLHF

v_gene: TRBV5-1
CDR3aa: CASSTRNSGGEQYF

v_gene: TRBV14
CDR3aa: CASSQGTSANEQFF

v_gene: TRBV7-9
CDR3aa: CASSPPGQGASGELFF

v_gene: TRBV4-3
CDR3aa: CASSQQGSTGELFF

v_gene: TRBV11-2
CDR3aa: CASSFRGSNTDTQYF

v_gene: TRBV5-1
CDR3aa: CASRTGTPYNEQFF

v_gene: TRBV28
CDR3aa: CASFSGTGAYEQYF

v_gene: TRBV28
CDR3aa: CASSPDRVSFEQYF